This TCR beta chain was identified in a study of blood T cell repertoires in COVID-19. The wider study: From the United States, Italy and Spain came samples of acute and convalescent COVID-19. From T cells, B-cell-depleted T cells, or PBMCs came the material, which was cDNA or gDNA.

While infection was still active, Seattle patients were enrolled and then followed longitudinally. Germline V gene sequence: CDR1 SNHLY, CDR2 FYNNEI. Trimming removed 3 bases at V and 5 bases at J, with 16 bases between. CDR3 size: 15 residues. As originally analysed: Estimated nucleated cell counts came from reference gene primer amplification. Assay used: immunoSEQ multiplex PCR; TCRdb lists only in-frame clones, some missing. V and J calls and clone size are given by that table; D and trimming were obtained from the DNA. Here the sample spans roughly 500,000 clones, about 91% being singletons. This clone has only one observation.

This receptor was obtained from a man aged 18 to 35 with COVID-19, enrolled during active disease. Sequencing used peripheral blood. The rearrangement uses TRBV2 and TRBJ1-1; no definite D call. Here the CDR3 DNA reads TGTGCCAGCAGTGACCCCCAGGCGGGTAAAACTGAAGCTTTCTTT. It specifies CASSDPQAGKTEAFF.